This T cell receptor (beta chain) was observed in a study of CD8 T cells in ankylosing spondylitis. Findings and caveats of the study: Among TCR beta sequences, a motif of about 8 highly homologous variants appeared characteristic of ankylosing spondylitis blood. Matched synovial fluid from ankylosing spondylitis patients was reported to be enriched for disease-linked clones. Peripheral blood held disease-linked clones only at relatively low frequency, and these were CD8+.

The sample holds many counts of this clonotype. The antigen remains unidentified. The V gene end was trimmed by 6 bases and the J gene end by 7 bases; junction bases not matched to a gene: 11. CDR3 size: 16 residues. Germline V CDR1 and CDR2: DFQATT, SNEGSKA (reference sequence). MiXCR was run by TCRdb on the 5' RACE reads, yielding one entry per CDR3 protein. Seen here are 100,000 to 150,000 distinct CDR3 sequences, approximately 6.8% observed once, and the top ten hold 12%. Sequences were obtained from blood, either unsorted or a sorted T cell fraction (not recorded which). The genes are TRBV20-1 and TRBJ2-1; TRBD2 agrees at 14 bases. This clonotype originated in a male donor with ankylosing spondylitis or in good health (not recorded which). DNA for the CDR3: TGCAGTGCCCAGGGAGGGACTAGCGGGAGTGGGAATGAGCAGTTCTTC. It codes for CSAQGGTSGSGNEQFF.